This T cell receptor beta chain was captured in a study of blood T cell repertoires in COVID-19 (dated by TCRdb to the early 2020s). For the wider study: Samples from collaborators originated in the United States, Italy and Spain and spanned both the acute and convalescent phases of COVID-19. The material from the prospective study consisted of cDNA or gDNA derived from T cells, B-cell-depleted T cells, or PBMCs. The dataset comprised deeply sampled blood TCRbeta repertoires from subjects exposed to, actively infected with, or recovered from COVID-19. The repertoires were made available in a free public database intended to serve as a resource for research on the immune response to SARS-CoV-2. The samples were drawn from two sources: the first 160 participants of the ongoing ImmuneRACE study, and 1,254 subjects contributed by 6 global collaborators. Sample metadata almost always included a de-identified subject ID, COVID-19 status, age in years and sex. Where HLA class I and class II types were available, the types were taken from metadata supplied by the sample provider, not from assay-based typing.

Findings and caveats that apply to the study as a whole: The amount of clinical and demographic metadata varied by source and participant and was provided uncurated.

With regard to this clone: Its antigen is currently not known. It has no much larger one-base neighbor in the sample; base qualities were not kept.

V and J are trimmed by 4 bases and 1 base, and the gene matches miss 10 bases of the junction. Taken from cysteine to phenylalanine, the CDR3 has 17 residues. CDR3 DNA only is kept here, 51 bases in frame from base 1. CDR1 and CDR2, looked up from the germline V gene, are SGHDT and YYEEEE. The immunoSEQ Assay, a bias-controlled multiplex PCR, was used to amplify TCRbeta CDR3 regions from genomic DNA. Per the authors' processing: Nucleated cell counts per sample were estimated from amplification of reference gene primers within the assay. To quantify the absolute abundance of each unique TCRbeta CDR3 rearrangement, sequence reads were collapsed and filtered. For each sample, productive Simpson clonality was calculated by taking the square root of Simpson's diversity index across productive rearrangements. TCRdb mirrors the immuneACCESS table, restricted to in-frame sequences. Some clones are absent from its copies; in checked studies, under half trace to an unresolved V gene, and the reason for the others is unknown. V and J calls plus clone size are reproduced from that table; the DNA served to infer D and trimming. This sample is represented by around 700,000 clones; about 90% of them were singletons. The top ten clones comprise over 0.2% of the sample.

The collaborating institutions used their own protocols to collect whole blood in K2EDTA tubes. For TCRbeta analysis, collaborator samples were shipped as frozen whole blood, as isolated PBMCs, or as DNA extracted from either sample type. The sequence is built from TRBV5-6 and TRBJ2-2, with 7 bases matching TRBD2. The sequenced sample consisted of peripheral blood. This TCR came from a woman between 18 and 29 years old with acute or convalescent COVID-19. The sequenced DNA is TGTGCCAGCAGCCACCGGTGGGGCGGGGGGAACACCGGGGAGCTGTTTTTT. It encodes CASSHRWGGGNTGELFF.